A single sample is the source of the 22 T cell receptor beta chains below, sequenced in a study of OX40 agonist ivuxolimab in advanced cancers. Sequenced by immunoSEQ multiplex PCR; TCRdb stores in-frame clones only, minus some. The sample consists of 90,000 to 120,000 clones, approximately 90% of them appearing once. Sequencing was performed on CD4+ or CD8+ T cells sorted from blood, taken in a trial of the OX40 agonist ivuxolimab. The receptors stem from an adult with an advanced solid tumor such as melanoma, head and neck, liver or kidney cancer.

V and J are TRBV7-9 and TRBJ2-3; D is perhaps TRBD1 (6 bases). Germline lookup yields CDR1 SEHNR and CDR2 FQNEAQ (reference sequence). V shed 1 base and J shed 2 bases, with 16 bases lying between them. The CDR3 is made up of 17 amino acids. For the CDR3, the DNA is TGTGCCAGCAGCTTAGGGGTTGGGGGCCCCTACACAGATACGCAGTATTTT. It encodes CASSLGVGGPYTDTQYF.

This rearrangement joins TRBV5-1 to TRBJ2-5; 9 bases are a match to TRBD2. J gave up 3 bases and V 0 bases, and 6 bases lay outside the gene matches. The CDR3 is made up of 16 amino acids. Per the germline V gene, CDR1 is SGHRS and CDR2 is YFSETQ. The CDR3 DNA reads as TGCGCCAGCAGCTTGGTCCCGGGACTAGCAGAAGAGACCCAGTACTTC. Its translation: CASSLVPGLAEETQYF.

V gene TRBV11-3 combines with J gene TRBJ2-1; TRBD2 might be the D (5 bases). Germline V CDR1 and CDR2: SGHNT, YENEEA. The CDR3 consists of 15 residues. Trimming shortened V by 0 bases and J by 8 bases, and 14 bases separated the two germline ends. The CDR3 nucleotides are TGTGCCAGCAGCTTAGATCATGGGAGAGGCGATGAGCAGTTCTTC. Translation gives CASSLDHGRGDEQFF.

The chain has TRBV25-1 and TRBJ1-4, with 8 positions matching TRBD1. The CDR3 is 16 residues long. After removal of 7 bases from V and 1 base from J, the junction contained 8 bases not matched to a gene. CDR1 MGHDK and CDR2 SYGVNS come from the germline V gene. The chain's CDR3 is CASTQTGVVTNEKLFF. Here the CDR3 DNA reads TGTGCCAGCACCCAGACAGGGGTGGTAACTAATGAAAAACTGTTTTTT.

This clone showed up just a few times. This sequence joins TRBV4-3 and TRBJ1-2; 9 bases line up with TRBD1. The CDR3 is made up of 15 amino acids. Germline CDR1 and CDR2: LGHNA and YSLEER. V was clipped by 0 bases and J by 6 bases; unmatched bases: 5. The DNA for the CDR3 is TGCGCCAGCAGCCAAGAACACAGGGGGCGGAATGGCTACACCTTC. As protein: CASSQEHRGRNGYTF.

The CDR3 sequence: CASSIGAGGTYNEQFF. The CDR3 nucleotides are TGTGCCAGTAGTATTGGAGCAGGGGGCACGTACAATGAGCAGTTCTTC. The rearrangement uses TRBV19 and TRBJ2-1; 8 bases map to TRBD1. CDR1 LNHDA and CDR2 SQIVND come from the germline V gene (reference sequence). With 3 bases clipped from V and 4 bases from J, the junction kept 8 bases outside the gene matches. The CDR3 spans 16 residues.

This chain links TRBV28 with TRBJ2-2; D perhaps matches TRBD1 (6 bases). Trimming shortened V by 6 bases and J by 4 bases, and 12 bases separated the two germline ends. CDR1 is MDHEN, CDR2 SYDVKM, per germline. The CDR3 has 14 residues. Here the CDR3 DNA reads TGTGCCAGCAGCCCCGGACAGATCACCGGGGAGCTGTTTTTT. The encoded protein is CASSPGQITGELFF.

The rearrangement uses TRBV2 and TRBJ2-5, with TRBD2 identical over 11 bases. The J call is uncertain, as TRBJ2-7 better fits the DNA end. The germline gives CDR1 SNHLY, CDR2 FYNNEI. This CDR3 has 15 amino acids. The CDR3 loop is CASTPTSGSRYEQYF. CDR3 nucleotides: TGTGCCAGCACCCCCACTAGCGGGAGCCGGTACGAGCAGTACTTC.

This chain links TRBV7-9 with TRBJ1-2; no reliable D call. The CDR3 contains 14 residues. Germline loops: CDR1 SEHNR, CDR2 FQNEAQ (reference sequence). The V end was cut by 8 bases, the J end by 8 bases, with 21 bases between. The CDR3 here is CASFEGVTAVGYTF. CDR3 sequence (DNA): TGTGCCAGCTTCGAAGGAGTCACCGCAGTCGGCTACACCTTC.

This clone was seen a single time. The V gene is TRBV5-1, the J gene TRBJ2-1; TRBD2 matches at 7 bases. The germline gives CDR1 SGHRS, CDR2 YFSETQ. V shed 4 bases and J 0 bases; nucleotides not matched to a gene: 7. This CDR3 has 16 residues. The CDR3 here is CASSVQLATSYNEQFF. CDR3 sequence (DNA): TGCGCCAGCAGCGTCCAACTAGCGACCTCCTACAATGAGCAGTTCTTC.

The gene calls are TRBV13 and TRBJ2-5; D not resolved. The CDR3 covers 14 residues. Germline loops: CDR1 PRHDT, CDR2 FYEKMQ (reference sequence). Trimming pared 0 bases from V and 5 bases from J, leaving 10 bases between. This chain's CDR3 is CASSLGTGPETQYF. For the CDR3, the DNA is TGTGCCAGCAGCTTAGGAACCGGCCCGGAGACCCAGTACTTC.

This chain links TRBV27 with TRBJ1-5; no clear D gene. V was cut by 2 bases and J by 0 bases, with 14 bases left in between. The germline gives CDR1 MNHEY, CDR2 SMNVEV (reference sequence). This CDR3 contains 17 residues. CDR3 bases: TGTGCCAGCAGTTTACGACCGATGGATCATAGCAATCAGCCCCAGCATTTT. Translated: CASSLRPMDHSNQPQHF.

This chain joins TRBV28 and TRBJ1-2; possibly TRBD1 for D (5 bases). Germline V gene data show CDR1 as MDHEN and CDR2 as SYDVKM. V lost 1 base, J lost 8 bases, and 17 bases lay in between. The CDR3 length is 15 residues. In DNA, the CDR3 is TGTGCCAGCAGTTTATTTAACGGGCAGGGAGGCGGCTACACCTTC. The encoded protein is CASSLFNGQGGGYTF.

The chain combines TRBV5-1 with TRBJ2-3, with a tentative D call TRBD1 (6 bases). With 0 bases removed from V and 0 bases from J, the gap between germline ends came to 8 bases. Germline CDR1 is SGHRS and CDR2 is YFSETQ. The CDR3 runs to 15 residues. The CDR3 sequence: CASSLDRASTDTQYF. CDR3 nucleotides: TGCGCCAGCAGCTTGGACAGGGCTAGCACAGATACGCAGTATTTT.

This chain uses TRBV7-3 with TRBJ2-3; TRBD2 aligns across 12 bases. Germline V gives CDR1 SGHTA, CDR2 FQGTGA. V lost 2 bases to trimming and J lost 3 bases; unmatched junction nucleotides: 6. This CDR3 comprises 17 residues. The CDR3 region has the DNA TGTGCCAGCAGCTTAGCGACCGGGACTAGCGGGACAGATACGCAGTATTTT. Translation: CASSLATGTSGTDTQYF.

A single count supports this clone. The sample contains more than one DNA sequence encoding this CDR3. The chain links TRBV6-5 to TRBJ2-7, with 10 nucleotides matching TRBD1. From germline, CDR1 is MNHEY and CDR2 SVGAGI. This CDR3 has 14 amino acids. V trimming: 2 bases; J trimming: 3 bases; junction bases outside the gene matches: 1. This CDR3 is CASSYGTGDYEQYF. The CDR3 DNA follows: TGTGCCAGCAGTTACGGGACAGGGGACTACGAGCAGTACTTC.

This clone has only one observation. The V and J genes are TRBV7-3 and TRBJ2-2; D is uncertain. Germline V gene data show CDR1 as SGHTA and CDR2 as FQGTGA. Trimming pared 4 bases from V and 8 bases from J, leaving 8 bases between. This CDR3 is built from 12 residues. As DNA, the CDR3 is TGTGCCAGCAGCTCCAATGATGGGGAGCTGTTTTTT. Translation: CASSSNDGELFF.

The rearrangement joins TRBV7-6 to TRBJ2-1; TRBD1 matches at 9 bases. The CDR3 covers 14 residues. Looked up from germline, CDR1 is SGHVS and CDR2 is FNYEAQ. V shed 1 base, J shed 8 bases, and the junction held 3 bases outside the gene matches. CDR3 sequence (DNA): TGTGCCAGCAGCTTAGAAGGGACAGGGTATGAGCAGTTCTTC. Translated: CASSLEGTGYEQFF.

V usage is TRBV9 and J usage is TRBJ2-1, with 13 bases that match TRBD2. This CDR3 contains 17 residues. The ends lost 2 bases at V and 7 bases at J; junction bases unmatched: 9. The V gene's germline CDR1 is SGDLS and CDR2 YYNGEE. CDR3: CASSVTSGTSGTNEQFF. The CDR3 DNA reads TGTGCCAGCAGCGTCACCAGTGGGACTAGCGGGACTAATGAGCAGTTCTTC.

In DNA, the CDR3 is TGTGCCAGCAGTTCGCCGGGACCCTCGCGAGATGAGCAGTTCTTC. Residues: CASSSPGPSRDEQFF. The gene calls are TRBV28 and TRBJ2-1; D could derive from TRBD1 or TRBD2 (5 bases each). Germline assignment: CDR1 MDHEN and CDR2 SYDVKM. CDR3 length equals 15 residues. The V and J ends lost 4 bases and 8 bases respectively, with 18 bases between them.

This chain links TRBV5-1 with TRBJ2-7; D unresolved. Deletions cut 3 bases from V and 8 bases from J, with 15 bases between. From germline, CDR1 is SGHRS and CDR2 YFSETQ. This CDR3 is 13 amino acids long. CDR3 protein: CASSSSSYAKQYF. The DNA for the CDR3 is TGCGCCAGCAGCTCCTCCTCCTATGCTAAGCAGTACTTC.

The chain employs TRBV7-9 and TRBJ1-1, with TRBD1 as a possible D gene (5 bases). The V end lost 4 bases, the J end lost 4 bases, and 13 bases lay between the germline ends. This CDR3 comprises 14 residues. Germline V CDR1 and CDR2: SEHNR, FQNEAQ (reference sequence). The CDR3 loop reads CASSWGGGVTEAFF. In DNA, the CDR3 is TGTGCCAGCAGCTGGGGCGGGGGTGTCACTGAAGCTTTCTTT. Drawing the rest from reference TRBV7-9 and TRBJ1-1, the complete variable domain is DTGVSQNPRHKITKRGQNVTFRCDPISEHNRLYWYRQTLGQGPEFLTYFQNEAQLEKSRLLSDRFSAERPKGSFSTLEIQRTEQGDSAMYLCASSWGGGVTEAFFGQGTRLTVV.